This passage covers 23 T cell receptor beta chains from one sample sequenced in a study of cytomegalovirus exposure and HLA in healthy donors (dated by TCRdb to 2015 to 2018). Libraries were constructed by the immunoSEQ multiplex PCR assay. The multiplex PCR relied on a mix of 60 forward primers for TCR Vbeta segments and 13 reverse primers for TCR Jbeta segments. TCRdb mirrors the immuneACCESS table, restricted to in-frame sequences. Some clones are absent from its copies; in checked studies, under half trace to an unresolved V gene, and the reason for the others is unknown. The sample's records list about 33,000 clones. The top ten constitute around 3.5% of the sample. The sequenced material came from PBMCs. These receptors were obtained from a man aged 40-49 years in good health and CMV-seronegative.

This chain joins TRBV6-5 and TRBJ2-1; 9 nucleotides match TRBD2. Unmatched junction bases numbered 3, after V lost 0 bases and J lost 3 bases. The CDR3 sequence is 16 residues long. Germline V gives CDR1 MNHEY, CDR2 SVGAGI. The CDR3 loop is CASSYSASGIYNEQFF. The CDR3 DNA reads TGTGCCAGCAGTTACTCGGCTAGCGGGATCTACAATGAGCAGTTCTTC.

The chain carries TRBV7-6 and TRBJ2-7, with TRBD1 identical over 8 bases. With 0 bases clipped from V and 8 bases from J, the junction kept 9 bases outside the gene matches. The CDR3 contains 15 residues. The germline V gene encodes CDR1 SGHVS and CDR2 FNYEAQ. This CDR3 reads CASSLAAGGLPQQYF. The CDR3, as DNA: TGTGCCAGCAGCTTAGCGGCAGGGGGCCTCCCCCAGCAGTACTTC.

This chain joins TRBV30 and TRBJ2-7; TRBD2 matches 11 bases. The CDR3 extends over 14 amino acids. The trim removed 3 bases at V and 3 bases at J, leaving 4 bases unmatched. In germline, CDR1 is GTSNPN, CDR2 SVGIG (reference sequence). DNA for the CDR3: TGTGCCTGGAGGGATCTAGCGGGAGGCTACGAGCAGTACTTC. Its protein product is CAWRDLAGGYEQYF.

The chain joins TRBV30 to TRBJ1-2; D call uncertain. Trimming removed 3 bases at V and 4 bases at J, with 6 bases between. Germline CDR1 is GTSNPN and CDR2 is SVGIG (reference sequence). This CDR3 is 11 amino acids long. DNA of the CDR3: TGTGCCTGGAGGGTCAGCTATGGCTACACCTTC. This codes for CAWRVSYGYTF.

The chain links TRBV2 to TRBJ2-2, with D possibly being TRBD2 (6 bases). The CDR3 is 17 residues long. Trimming took 2 bases from V and 5 from J, leaving 18 bases between them. Germline V gene sequence: CDR1 SNHLY, CDR2 FYNNEI. CDR3 DNA: TGTGCCAGCAGTGAACCACGGAGGGCCGTGAAGACCGGGGAGCTGTTTTTT. It is translated as CASSEPRRAVKTGELFF.

The J gene is TRBJ1-5, the V gene TRBV2, with 8 bases matching TRBD1. CDR3 length: 17 residues. The germline V gene encodes CDR1 SNHLY and CDR2 FYNNEI. With V trimmed by 3 bases and J by 4 bases, 11 bases remained unmatched. The CDR3 sequence: CASSDSPDRGGNQPQHF. In nucleotides, the CDR3 is TGTGCCAGCAGTGATAGCCCAGACAGGGGAGGAAATCAGCCCCAGCATTTT.

This chain connects TRBV5-1 to TRBJ1-4; weak D call: TRBD1 (6 bases). CDR3 length equals 16 residues. V was clipped by 3 bases and J by 5 bases, with 17 bases between them. CDR1 is SGHRS and CDR2 is YFSETQ in the germline V gene. Here the CDR3 DNA reads TGCGCCAGCAGCTCACACACAGGGTTAGCGAATGAAAAACTGTTTTTT. Its protein product is CASSSHTGLANEKLFF.

This sequence joins TRBV6-5 and TRBJ2-7, with 7 bases identical to TRBD1. Looked up from germline, CDR1 is MNHEY and CDR2 is SVGAGI. The CDR3 has 15 amino acids. Trimming cost V 7 bases and J 3 bases; bases outside gene matches: 12. CDR3 amino acids: CASTDSGGPFYEQYF. The CDR3 DNA reads TGTGCCAGCACTGATTCAGGGGGTCCGTTCTACGAGCAGTACTTC.

The chain links TRBV19 to TRBJ2-7; a weak D match, TRBD2 (5 bases). The CDR3 totals 14 residues. Trimming took off 6 bases at V and 6 bases at J, with 18 bases between the two ends. From germline, CDR1 is LNHDA and CDR2 SQIVND (reference sequence). The CDR3 region is CASSGVGMMAEQYF. As DNA, the CDR3 is TGTGCCAGTAGCGGGGTGGGAATGATGGCCGAGCAGTACTTC.

V gene TRBV6-1 combines with J gene TRBJ1-1; D is uncertain. Per the germline V gene, CDR1 is MNHNS and CDR2 is SASEGT. The length of the CDR3 is 16 residues. Trimming removed 3 bases at V and 1 base at J, with 15 bases between. Written as DNA, the CDR3 is TGTGCCAGCAGTGAGCCCCTAGCGGACGGGAACACTGAAGCTTTCTTT. Protein: CASSEPLADGNTEAFF.

The chain couples TRBV5-1 to TRBJ2-1; 10 nucleotides line up with TRBD1. After removal of 1 base from V and 5 bases from J, the junction contained 6 bases not matched to a gene. CDR3 length: 16 amino acids. Germline V lookup: CDR1 SGHRS, CDR2 YFSETQ. CDR3 in DNA: TGCGCCAGCAGCTTGTGGGGGACAGGGGTAGACAATGAGCAGTTCTTC. Its protein is CASSLWGTGVDNEQFF.

The chain employs TRBV5-1 and TRBJ1-4; 8 nucleotides agree with TRBD1. CDR1 and CDR2 (germline): SGHRS, YFSETQ. The V and J ends lost 4 bases and 2 bases, in that order; junction bases with no gene match: 10. The CDR3 runs 17 residues. DNA of the CDR3: TGCGCCAGCAGCGAAGACAGGGGAGGGCTGACTAATGAAAAACTGTTTTTT. Protein product: CASSEDRGGLTNEKLFF.

With respect to this clone: A junction boundary mismatches the germline segment, possibly from a read error. The CDR3 coding sequence is TGTGCCAGCTCACCACCGAGCCTGAGCTCCGACAATGAGCAGTTCTTC. Amino acids: CASSPPSLSSDNEQFF. This chain connects TRBV18 to TRBJ2-1; D is uncertain. The CDR3 totals 16 residues. CDR1 is KGHSH and CDR2 is LQKENI in the germline V gene.

The rearrangement links TRBV29-1 to TRBJ1-5; TRBD1 might be the D (6 bases). V was pared by 4 bases and J by 3 bases, with 7 bases between. The CDR3 has 12 residues. Germline V gene sequence: CDR1 SQVTM, CDR2 ANQGSEA. DNA of the CDR3: TGCAGCGTTGGGACAGCCAATCAGCCCCAGCATTTT. It translates to CSVGTANQPQHF.

CDR3 residues: CASSRRAGGAGEQYF. The CDR3 region has the DNA TGCGCCAGCAGCCGCAGAGCGGGAGGCGCCGGCGAGCAGTACTTC. The chain recombines TRBV4-3 with TRBJ2-7, with TRBD2 matching over 9 bases. CDR3 size: 15 residues. Trimming took 4 bases from V and 6 from J; bases not matched to a gene: 10. Germline assignment: CDR1 LGHNA and CDR2 YSLEER.

V and J are TRBV6-1 and TRBJ1-5; possible D gene TRBD1, 5 bases. The V and J ends lost 6 bases and 0 bases respectively, with 12 bases between them. Germline CDR1 reads MNHNS; CDR2 reads SASEGT. This CDR3 comprises 15 residues. CDR3 nucleotides: TGTGCCAGCAGGGCACAGGCGTATAGCAATCAGCCCCAGCATTTT. Its protein product is CASRAQAYSNQPQHF.

This chain uses TRBV10-2 with TRBJ2-3; D gene ambiguous. Germline-derived CDR1 and CDR2 are WSHSY and SAAADI. V was shortened by 3 bases and J by 3 bases, with 7 bases between the two germline ends. CDR3 length: 13 amino acids. CDR3 coding DNA: TGCGCCAGCAGTGATCAGGCGACAGATACGCAGTATTTT. Translation gives CASSDQATDTQYF.

V gene TRBV7-2 combines with J gene TRBJ2-1; 7 bases map to TRBD2. Unmatched junction bases numbered 12, after V lost 6 bases and J lost 7 bases. This CDR3 region has 15 residues. Germline-derived CDR1 and CDR2 are SGHTA and FQGNSA. CDR3 residues: CASSFGLGGQNEQFF. Here the CDR3 DNA reads TGTGCCAGCAGTTTTGGACTAGGCGGTCAGAATGAGCAGTTCTTC.

The J gene is TRBJ2-2, the V gene TRBV28; TRBD1 matches 12 bases. Germline V gives CDR1 MDHEN, CDR2 SYDVKM. This CDR3 is 16 amino acids long. The V segment lost 5 bases and the J segment 4 bases; nucleotides outside the gene matches: 5. The CDR3 protein is CASSPGTGGVTGELFF. The CDR3 region has the DNA TGTGCCAGCAGTCCCGGGACAGGGGGCGTCACCGGGGAGCTGTTTTTT.

This sequence joins TRBV11-2 and TRBJ1-5; TRBD1 might be the D (5 bases). V lost 0 bases, J lost 5 bases, and 5 bases lay in between. CDR1 is SGHAT and CDR2 is FQNNGV in the germline V gene. The CDR3 consists of 13 residues. The CDR3 DNA follows: TGTGCCAGCAGCTTAGAAGGGGATCAGCCCCAGCATTTT. Protein sequence: CASSLEGDQPQHF.

The J gene is TRBJ2-2, the V gene TRBV4-3, with D unclear. With 0 bases removed from V and 2 bases from J, the gap between germline ends came to 10 bases. Germline V gene sequence: CDR1 LGHNA, CDR2 YSLEER. The CDR3 loop spans 16 amino acids. The CDR3 region has the DNA TGCGCCAGCAGCCAAGAAGCCCCCGTAAACACCGGGGAGCTGTTTTTT. Its translation is CASSQEAPVNTGELFF.

The chain recombines TRBV7-2 with TRBJ1-2; D uncertain. V dropped 1 base and J dropped 12 bases, with 12 bases sitting between them. The CDR3 runs 12 residues. Germline assignment: CDR1 SGHTA and CDR2 FQGNSA. In nucleotides, the CDR3 is TGTGCCAGCAGCTTAGGGCCAGAGAGGCACACCTTC. Its protein product is CASSLGPERHTF.

CDR3 protein: CASSYYGIQDRGQETQYF. The CDR3 DNA is TGTGCCAGCAGTTACTACGGAATCCAGGACAGGGGTCAAGAGACCCAGTACTTC. The chain recombines TRBV4-2 with TRBJ2-5, with 9 bases matching TRBD1. The CDR3 covers 18 residues. CDR1 and CDR2 from the germline V gene are LGHNA and YNFKEQ. The J segment lost 2 bases and the V segment lost 6 bases, leaving 16 bases of the junction unmatched.